The source of this TCR beta chain is a study of blood T cells in healthy people across ages. The table lists this clonotype with many counts. Antigen specificity is unknown. CDR3 size: 13 residues. Trimming stripped 1 base from V and 3 bases from J, with 8 bases between. Germline assignment: CDR1 SQVTM and CDR2 ANQGSEA. With a J-beta primer mix and a sample-barcoded 5' primer, a second PCR ran roughly 6 to 11 cycles. From the 5' RACE reads, TCRdb called clonotypes with MiXCR, one entry per CDR3 protein. Here the sample spans 650,000 to 800,000 distinct CDR3 sequences, approximately 52% being singletons. Per-sample yields of isolated PBMCs were at least 6 million. Study-wide points: In the absence of known donor CMV status, changes in expanded clonotypes were possibly confounded. Across the age range, TCR beta diversity per million T cells fell in a roughly linear way. Comparison with aged donors showed that long-lived donors had more naive CD4+ cells and higher diversity.

The origin of this receptor is a woman of 80 years or more in good health. Sequencing was performed on blood. The V gene is TRBV29-1, the J gene TRBJ2-3, with D possibly being TRBD2 (6 bases). CDR3 nucleotide sequence: TGCAGCGTTGAAGTTGCGGGAACAGATACGCAGTATTTT. Amino acid sequence: CSVEVAGTDTQYF.